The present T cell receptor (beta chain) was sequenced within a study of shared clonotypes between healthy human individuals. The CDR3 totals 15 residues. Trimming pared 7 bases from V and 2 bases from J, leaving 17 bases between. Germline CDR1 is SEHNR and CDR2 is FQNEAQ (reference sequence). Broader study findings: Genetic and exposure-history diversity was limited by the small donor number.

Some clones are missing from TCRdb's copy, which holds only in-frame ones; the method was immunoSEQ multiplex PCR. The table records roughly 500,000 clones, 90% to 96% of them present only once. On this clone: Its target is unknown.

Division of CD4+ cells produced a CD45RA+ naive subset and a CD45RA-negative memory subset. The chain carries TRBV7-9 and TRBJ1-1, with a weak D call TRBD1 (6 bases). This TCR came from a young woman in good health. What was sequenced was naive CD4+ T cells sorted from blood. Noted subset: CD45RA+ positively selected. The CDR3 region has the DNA TGTGCCAGCACACCCACAGGGTGGGAAAACACTGAAGCTTTCTTT. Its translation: CASTPTGWENTEAFF.